This T cell receptor (beta chain) was obtained from a study of blood T cell repertoires in COVID-19 (dated by TCRdb to about 2020). In terms of the full investigation: Samples covering the acute and convalescent phases of COVID-19 were provided by collaborators in the United States, Italy and Spain. The material from the prospective study consisted of cDNA or gDNA derived from T cells, B-cell-depleted T cells, or PBMCs. Subjects who had been exposed to COVID-19, were actively infected with it, or had recovered from it provided the deeply sampled blood TCRbeta repertoires that made up the dataset. Where available, HLA class I and class II types were taken from metadata supplied by the sample provider and were not determined by assay-based typing. The sample metadata nearly always contained a de-identified subject ID, COVID-19 status, age in years and sex. A freely available public database, intended as a resource for researchers studying the immune response to SARS-CoV-2, is where the repertoires were released. Samples were obtained from the ongoing ImmuneRACE study (first 160 participants) and from 1,254 subjects provided by 6 global collaborators.

The immunoSEQ Assay, a bias-controlled multiplex PCR, was used to amplify TCRbeta CDR3 regions from genomic DNA. In the original analysis: The number of nucleated cells in each sample was estimated from the amplification of reference gene primers within the assay. To quantify the absolute abundance of each unique TCRbeta CDR3 rearrangement, sequence reads were collapsed and filtered. Productive Simpson clonality was computed per sample as the square root of Simpson's diversity index over productive rearrangements. Here the immuneACCESS table is served through TCRdb, limited to in-frame sequences with V and J called. Missing clones are a known gap in these copies; in checked studies unresolved V genes cover under half, and the rest lacks a known reason. The V and J calls and clone size come from that table; D and trimming were worked out from the DNA. This sample is represented by hundreds of thousands of clones; roughly 86% of them were singletons. The biggest ten clones account for about 1.5% of the sample.

What the work shows at the level of the full study, not this receptor alone: How much clinical and demographic metadata was included differed by source and by participant, and the metadata was provided uncurated.

Participants in the prospective study were aged roughly 18 to 100 years, lived in over 20 United States geographic areas, and enrolled through a virtual design. To assign participants to cohorts, the prospective study relied on clinical history that participants themselves reported in a screening survey and a study questionnaire. Recovered participants in ImmuneRACE Cohort 3 were defined by two consecutive negative NP/OP PCR tests, clearance by a healthcare professional, or resolution of symptoms. Each participant in the prospective study had whole blood, serum and a nasopharyngeal or oropharyngeal swab collected by mobile phlebotomists. Prospective study participants could optionally give additional blood draws and questionnaires over an approximately two-month period. Before DNA extraction, blood samples from the prospective study were shipped at room temperature or frozen. Measured from the cysteine to the phenylalanine, the CDR3 is 14 residues long. Only CDR3 DNA remains: 42 bases, in frame from the first base. At the junction V is shortened by 3 bases and J by 8 bases, with 14 bases in between. Based on the germline V gene, the CDR1 and CDR2 sequences are SGHRS and YFSETQ.

This clone showed up just once. Its antigen is still unknown. Base qualities were left out, and no much larger clone turns up one base away. Sequenced: PBMCs or T cells enriched from blood (not recorded which). The rearrangement combines TRBV5-1 with TRBJ1-4; TRBD1 is possibly the D segment (5 matching bases). This clonotype originated in a woman between 50 and 59 years old who had recovered from COVID-19. The DNA is TGCGCCAGCAGCTCCCCAGGGAGGAACGAAAAACTGTTTTTT. This sequence encodes CASSSPGRNEKLFF.